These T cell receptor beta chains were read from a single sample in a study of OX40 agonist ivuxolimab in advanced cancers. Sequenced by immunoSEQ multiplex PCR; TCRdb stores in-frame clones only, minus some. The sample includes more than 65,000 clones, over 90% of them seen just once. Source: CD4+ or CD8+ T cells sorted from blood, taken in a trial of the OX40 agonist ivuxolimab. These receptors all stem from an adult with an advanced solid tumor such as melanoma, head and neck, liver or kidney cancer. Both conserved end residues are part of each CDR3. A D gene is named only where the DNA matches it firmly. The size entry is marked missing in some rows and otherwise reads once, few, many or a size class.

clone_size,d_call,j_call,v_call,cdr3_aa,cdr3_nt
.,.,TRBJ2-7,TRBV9,CASSLRDIPPREQYF,TGTGCCAGCAGCCTCCGGGATATCCCTCCCCGCGAGCAGTACTTC
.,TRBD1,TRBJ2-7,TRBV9,CASSEGPGQAAHEQYF,TGTGCCAGCAGCGAGGGGCCGGGACAGGCCGCCCACGAGCAGTACTTC
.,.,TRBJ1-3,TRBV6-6,CASSQFSGNTIYF,TGTGCCAGCAGTCAATTCTCTGGAAACACCATATATTTT
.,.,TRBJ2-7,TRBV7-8,CASSFGQRAHEQYF,TGTGCCAGCAGCTTCGGACAGCGCGCCCACGAGCAGTACTTC
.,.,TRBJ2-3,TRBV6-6,CASSRHMGPTDTQYF,TGTGCCAGCAGTCGCCACATGGGGCCCACAGATACGCAGTATTTT
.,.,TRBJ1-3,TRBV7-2,CASLSGNTIYF,TGTGCCAGCCTCTCTGGAAACACCATATATTTT
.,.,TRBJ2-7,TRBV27,CASSWGTSYEQYF,TGTGCCAGCAGTTGGGGTACCTCCTACGAGCAGTACTTC
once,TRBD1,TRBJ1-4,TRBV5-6,CASSWGTGFDEKLFF,TGTGCCAGCAGCTGGGGGACAGGGTTCGATGAAAAACTGTTTTTT
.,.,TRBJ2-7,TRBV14,CDRDTSFYEQYF,TGTGATCGGGACACTTCTTTCTACGAGCAGTACTTC
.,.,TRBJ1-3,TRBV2,CASSEVTGNTIYF,TGTGCCAGCAGTGAAGTAACCGGAAACACCATATATTTT
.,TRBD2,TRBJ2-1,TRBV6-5,CASSRLAGGYNEQFF,TGTGCCAGCAGTCGACTAGCGGGGGGGTACAATGAGCAGTTCTTC
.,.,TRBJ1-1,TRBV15,CATSRDWGTEAFF,TGTGCCACCAGCAGAGATTGGGGTACTGAAGCTTTCTTT
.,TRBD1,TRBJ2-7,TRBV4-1,CASSARDRGHNEQYF,TGCGCCAGCAGCGCCCGGGACAGGGGGCATAACGAGCAGTACTTC
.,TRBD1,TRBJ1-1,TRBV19,CASSTTGTVNTEAFF,TGTGCCAGTAGTACGACAGGGACGGTGAACACTGAAGCTTTCTTT
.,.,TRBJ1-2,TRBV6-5,CASSYLPPGARDGYTF,TGTGCCAGCAGTTACCTCCCCCCGGGGGCGAGGGATGGCTACACCTTC
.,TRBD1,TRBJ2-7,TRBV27,CASKTSTGSYYEQYF,TGTGCCAGCAAAACTTCGACAGGGAGTTACTACGAGCAGTACTTC
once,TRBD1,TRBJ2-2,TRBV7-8,CASSHRRQGVTMNTGELFF,TGTGCCAGCAGCCATCGGAGACAGGGCGTAACAATGAACACCGGGGAGCTGTTTTTT
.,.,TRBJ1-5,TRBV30,CAWSRDGQPQHF,TGTGCCTGGAGTAGGGACGGTCAGCCCCAGCATTTT
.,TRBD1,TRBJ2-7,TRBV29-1,CSVGGQGLHEQYF,TGCAGCGTTGGGGGACAGGGGTTGCACGAGCAGTACTTC
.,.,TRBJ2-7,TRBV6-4,CASSYSDFYEQYF,TGTGCCAGCAGTTACTCCGATTTTTACGAGCAGTACTTC
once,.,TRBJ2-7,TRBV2,CASSIGAGLSYEQYF,TGTGCCAGCAGTATCGGAGCGGGCCTCTCCTACGAGCAGTACTTC
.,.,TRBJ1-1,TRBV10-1,CASRREGNPEAFF,TGCGCCAGCCGGCGGGAGGGGAATCCTGAAGCTTTCTTT
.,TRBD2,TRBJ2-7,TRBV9,CASSPGGLAGAYEQYF,TGTGCCAGCAGCCCCGGGGGACTAGCGGGCGCCTACGAGCAGTACTTC
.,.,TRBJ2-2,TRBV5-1,CASSLRGDTGELFF,TGCGCCAGCAGCTTAAGGGGCGACACCGGGGAGCTGTTTTTT
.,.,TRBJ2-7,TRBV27,CASSLYPGLYEQYF,TGTGCCAGCAGTTTATATCCTGGTCTCTACGAGCAGTACTTC
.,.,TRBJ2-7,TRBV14,CASSQGNSFAEQYF,TGTGCCAGCAGCCAAGGTAATAGCTTTGCCGAGCAGTACTTC
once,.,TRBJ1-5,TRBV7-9,CASSLGFGDDQPQHF,TGTGCCAGCAGCTTAGGATTTGGAGATGATCAGCCCCAGCATTTT
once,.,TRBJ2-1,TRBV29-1,CSAYKPLSSYNEQFF,TGCAGCGCATACAAGCCCCTTAGCTCCTACAATGAGCAGTTCTTC
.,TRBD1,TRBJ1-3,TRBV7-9,CASTLGTGQRNTIYF,TGTGCCAGCACCTTAGGGACAGGGCAACGAAACACCATATATTTT
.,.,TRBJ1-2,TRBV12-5,CASGLVKRGPAGYTF,TGTGCTAGTGGTTTGGTCAAACGAGGGCCGGCTGGCTACACCTTC
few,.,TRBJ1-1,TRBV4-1,CASRLIGPVNTEAFF,TGCGCCAGCAGACTAATTGGCCCGGTAAACACTGAAGCTTTCTTT
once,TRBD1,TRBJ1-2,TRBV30,CAGAGGQLETNYGYTF,TGTGCCGGGGCAGGGGGACAGCTTGAAACTAACTATGGCTACACCTTC
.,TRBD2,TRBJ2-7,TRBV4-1,CASSHAVSGSYEQYF,TGCGCCAGCAGCCATGCGGTTAGCGGGAGTTACGAGCAGTACTTC
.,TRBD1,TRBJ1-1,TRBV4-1,CASSQGRGTEAFF,TGCGCCAGCAGCCAAGGCAGGGGGACTGAAGCTTTCTTT
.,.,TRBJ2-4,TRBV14,CASSQDWSQGVDIQYF,TGTGCCAGCAGCCAAGATTGGTCACAGGGCGTGGACATTCAGTACTTC
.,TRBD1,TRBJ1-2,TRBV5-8,CASSHGTDYGCTF,TGTGCCAGCAGCCACGGGACAGACTATGGCTGCACCTTC
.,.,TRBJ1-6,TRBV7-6,CASSPLGTSQTAYSPLHF,TGTGCCAGCAGCCCCCTGGGAACCTCTCAAACGGCGTATTCACCCCTCCACTTT